The 15 T cell receptor beta chains listed next were all sequenced from one sample in a study of blood T cell repertoires in COVID-19. This table comes from immunoSEQ multiplex PCR, and its TCRdb copy is limited to in-frame clones, with some not included. In the table there are hundreds of thousands of clones, 80% to 90% of which are singletons. The sample was peripheral blood. The receptors shown here come from a woman between 45 and 65 years old who had recovered from COVID-19.

The CDR3 reads CAISESTRSSTGELFF. Written as DNA, the CDR3 is TGTGCCATCAGTGAGTCGACTCGCAGCTCCACCGGGGAGCTGTTTTTT. The chain combines TRBV10-3 with TRBJ2-2; no firm D call. Trimming stripped 0 bases from V and 4 bases from J, with 12 bases between. Germline V gene data show CDR1 as ENHRY and CDR2 as SYGVKD. There are 16 residues in the CDR3.

This chain joins TRBV10-2 and TRBJ2-3; D is undetermined. Per germline, CDR1 WSHSY and CDR2 SAAADI. The V gene lost 6 bases and the J gene lost 4 bases, with 11 bases spanning the gap. This CDR3 has 13 residues. CDR3: CASRSGLSDTQYF. CDR3 DNA: TGCGCCAGCAGAAGTGGGCTATCAGATACGCAGTATTTT.

The rearrangement joins TRBV4-3 to TRBJ1-4; a possible D gene is TRBD1 (6 bases). V dropped 2 bases and J dropped 6 bases, with 10 bases sitting between them. The germline gives CDR1 LGHNA, CDR2 YSLEER. This CDR3 contains 14 residues. This CDR3 is CASSQSRGDEKLFF. The CDR3 nucleotides read TGCGCCAGCAGCCAATCCAGGGGAGATGAAAAACTGTTTTTT.

CDR3 DNA sequence: TGCGCCAGCAGTGCCCCAAGGGGACAGGGTCAAAATGAGCAGTTCTTC. Protein: CASSAPRGQGQNEQFF. The V call is TRBV10-1, the J call TRBJ2-1; TRBD1 matches at 9 bases. J gave up 7 bases and V 4 bases, and 11 bases lay outside the gene matches. The CDR3 contains 16 residues. CDR1 is WNHNN, CDR2 SYGVQD, per germline (reference sequence).

J is TRBJ1-4 and V is TRBV4-1; D gene uncertain. Germline CDR1 and CDR2: MGHRA and YSYEKL. This CDR3 has 17 amino acids. V shed 0 bases and J shed 7 bases, with 18 bases lying between them. This CDR3 is CASSQERRRAEGEKLFF. Here the CDR3 DNA reads TGCGCCAGCAGCCAAGAAAGGCGGAGAGCGGAGGGTGAAAAACTGTTTTTT.

The DNA of the CDR3 is TGTGCCAGCAGCTGGCACCAGAATAGCTTAACTGAAGCTTTCTTT. Residues: CASSWHQNSLTEAFF. The gene calls are TRBV5-6 and TRBJ1-1, with D unresolved. Germline V CDR1 and CDR2: SGHDT, YYEEEE. V dropped 3 bases and J dropped 5 bases, with 17 bases sitting between them. The CDR3 has 15 residues.

The genes are TRBV30 and TRBJ1-1, with 7 bases that match TRBD1. The V gene's germline CDR1 is GTSNPN and CDR2 SVGIG (reference sequence). J gave up 4 bases and V 3 bases, and 14 bases lay outside the gene matches. The CDR3 consists of 16 residues. CDR3 DNA sequence: TGTGCCTGGAGGCCGACTAATACAGGGGCAAGCACTGAAGCTTTCTTT. It translates to CAWRPTNTGASTEAFF.

The rearrangement joins TRBV4-3 to TRBJ2-7; 9 bases match TRBD2. The CDR3 runs 14 residues. Germline CDR1 is LGHNA and CDR2 is YSLEER. V lost 4 bases, J lost 7 bases, and 8 bases stayed unmatched. Here the CDR3 DNA reads TGCGCCAGCAGCCTCTTAGCGGGAGCGGGTGAGCAGTACTTC. Its protein product is CASSLLAGAGEQYF.

The DNA of the CDR3 is TGTGCCAGCAGCCGGGACAGAGGCTACGAGCAGTACTTC. Its translation: CASSRDRGYEQYF. J is TRBJ2-7 and V is TRBV11-3, with 7 bases matching TRBD1. The CDR3 loop spans 13 amino acids. V lost 5 bases to trimming and J lost 3 bases; unmatched junction nucleotides: 4. Germline values: CDR1 SGHNT, CDR2 YENEEA.

This rearrangement joins TRBV28 to TRBJ1-5; D gene uncertain. V lost 2 bases and J lost 0, with 11 bases in between. Per the germline V gene, CDR1 is MDHEN and CDR2 is SYDVKM. The CDR3 length is 16 residues. CDR3 in amino acids: CASSLPHLLSNQPQHF. CDR3 DNA: TGTGCCAGCAGTTTACCGCACCTACTTAGCAATCAGCCCCAGCATTTT.

This clone turned up a few times. The chain has TRBV3-1 (or the pseudogene TRBV3-2) and TRBJ2-7, with 10 positions matching TRBD2. The germline V gene encodes CDR1 LGHDT and CDR2 YNNKEL (reference sequence). Unmatched junction bases numbered 3, after V lost 4 bases and J lost 6 bases. The CDR3 spans 13 residues. The CDR3 reads CASSRASGGEQYF. Written as DNA, the CDR3 is TGTGCCAGCAGCCGCGCTAGCGGGGGCGAGCAGTACTTC.

The chain combines TRBV7-9 with TRBJ1-5; TRBD1 matches 7 bases. The germline V gene has CDR1 SEHNR and CDR2 FQNEAQ (reference sequence). The V and J ends lost 5 bases and 6 bases, in that order; junction bases with no gene match: 10. The CDR3 spans 15 residues. The chain's CDR3 is CASSLGTGQFQPQHF. The CDR3 bases are TGTGCCAGCAGCCTGGGAACGGGACAGTTTCAGCCCCAGCATTTT.

The V gene is TRBV20-1, the J gene TRBJ2-2; 10 nucleotides agree with TRBD2. Germline CDR1 reads DFQATT; CDR2 reads SNEGSKA (reference sequence). The V gene end was trimmed by 3 bases and the J gene end by 5 bases; junction bases not matched to a gene: 12. This CDR3 has 17 amino acids. CDR3 protein: CSASSGASGSWTGELFF. CDR3 nucleotide sequence: TGCAGTGCTAGTAGCGGGGCTAGCGGGAGTTGGACCGGGGAGCTGTTTTTT.

This clone turned up a few times. The CDR3 sequence: CASSLPGPRRTFF. The CDR3, as DNA: TGTGCCAGCAGTTTGCCGGGTCCCAGAAGAACTTTCTTT. V gene TRBV6-2 or TRBV6-3 combines with J gene TRBJ1-1, with D hard to call. Germline CDR1 is MNHEY and CDR2 is SVGEGT. The CDR3 totals 13 residues. V lost 4 bases and J 12 bases, leaving 18 bases between the germline ends.

V usage is TRBV5-8 and J usage is TRBJ2-1; the D is unclear. V was cut by 0 bases and J by 4 bases, with 11 bases left in between. The CDR3 length is 15 residues. Germline V gene sequence: CDR1 SGHTS, CDR2 YDEGEE. The DNA for the CDR3 is TGTGCCAGCAGCTTGGGAGTCAAACTGTACAATGAGCAGTTCTTC. Protein: CASSLGVKLYNEQFF.